The rows below give T cell receptor beta chains drawn from one sample of a study of T cell responses to AZD1222 COVID-19 vaccine. Measured with immunoSEQ multiplex PCR; TCRdb has only the in-frame clones, and not every one. The table has about 120,000 clones, 75% to 90% seen once. This specimen was peripheral blood, taken on day 0 of AZD1222 vaccination. These receptors originate from an adult in good health. CDR3s include the opening cysteine and the closing phenylalanine or tryptophan. D genes are given only for firm matches. Rows may omit the clone size; those that give it use once, few, many or a size class.

J gene: TRBJ2-7
D gene: TRBD1
V gene: TRBV28
clone size: once
CDR3 protein: CATLGTGGYEQYF
CDR3 DNA: TGTGCCACCCTCGGGACAGGGGGTTACGAGCAGTACTTC

J gene: TRBJ1-5
D gene: NA
V gene: TRBV6-5
clone size: NA
CDR3 protein: CASKGGSNQPQHF
CDR3 DNA: TGTGCCAGCAAGGGGGGCAGCAATCAGCCCCAGCATTTT

J gene: TRBJ2-5
D gene: NA
V gene: TRBV5-8
clone size: NA
CDR3 protein: CASRGTQYF
CDR3 DNA: TGTGCCTCCCGGGGGACCCAGTACTTC

J gene: TRBJ2-7
D gene: TRBD2
V gene: TRBV5-1
clone size: NA
CDR3 protein: CASSFDASGSTQYF
CDR3 DNA: TGCGCCAGCAGCTTCGACGCTAGCGGGAGTACCCAGTACTTC

J gene: TRBJ2-1
D gene: NA
V gene: TRBV7-2
clone size: NA
CDR3 protein: CASSLGSLGRRNEQFF
CDR3 DNA: TGTGCCAGCAGCTTAGGGAGCTTGGGGAGGCGCAATGAGCAGTTCTTC

J gene: TRBJ2-3
D gene: NA
V gene: TRBV5-1
clone size: once
CDR3 protein: CASSLTSSSRADTQYF
CDR3 DNA: TGCGCCAGCAGCTTGACTAGCAGTTCCCGGGCAGATACGCAGTATTTT

J gene: TRBJ2-5
D gene: NA
V gene: TRBV2
clone size: NA
CDR3 protein: CASLLGWGGREGETQYF
CDR3 DNA: TGTGCCAGCCTCCTTGGGTGGGGTGGAAGAGAAGGGGAGACCCAGTACTTC

J gene: TRBJ2-1
D gene: TRBD2
V gene: TRBV7-9
clone size: NA
CDR3 protein: CASSSPSGRANYNEQFF
CDR3 DNA: TGTGCCAGCAGCTCCCCTAGCGGGAGGGCCAACTACAATGAGCAGTTCTTC

J gene: TRBJ1-5
D gene: NA
V gene: TRBV6-1
clone size: once
CDR3 protein: CASSDVRREINQPQHF
CDR3 DNA: TGTGCCAGCAGTGACGTCCGCAGGGAAATCAATCAGCCCCAGCATTTT

J gene: TRBJ2-6
D gene: NA
V gene: TRBV7-6
clone size: NA
CDR3 protein: CASNPGRTNSGANVLTF
CDR3 DNA: TGTGCCAGCAACCCGGGACGGACTAACTCTGGGGCCAACGTCCTGACTTTC

J gene: TRBJ1-5
D gene: NA
V gene: TRBV19
clone size: NA
CDR3 protein: CASSTLAPQGYQPQHF
CDR3 DNA: TGTGCCAGTAGTACCCTCGCCCCACAGGGATACCAGCCCCAGCATTTT

J gene: TRBJ2-7
D gene: NA
V gene: TRBV14
clone size: NA
CDR3 protein: CASSQGHRYEQYF
CDR3 DNA: TGTGCCAGCAGTCAGGGACACCGCTACGAGCAGTACTTC

J gene: TRBJ1-3
D gene: NA
V gene: TRBV6-1
clone size: once
CDR3 protein: CASSPLDGSGNTIYF
CDR3 DNA: TGTGCCAGCAGTCCCCTGGACGGCTCTGGAAACACCATATATTTT

J gene: TRBJ2-1
D gene: NA
V gene: TRBV9
clone size: NA
CDR3 protein: CASSVEGQATNEQFF
CDR3 DNA: TGTGCCAGCAGCGTAGAAGGGCAGGCCACCAATGAGCAGTTCTTC

J gene: TRBJ2-7
D gene: NA
V gene: TRBV27
clone size: NA
CDR3 protein: CASSLRAAGGEQYF
CDR3 DNA: TGTGCCAGCAGTTTACGAGCGGCCGGAGGGGAGCAGTACTTC

J gene: TRBJ1-2
D gene: NA
V gene: TRBV6-1
clone size: NA
CDR3 protein: CASSEARGELGGYTF
CDR3 DNA: TGTGCCAGCAGTGAAGCGCGAGGGGAACTAGGAGGCTACACCTTC

J gene: TRBJ2-3
D gene: TRBD2
V gene: TRBV9
clone size: NA
CDR3 protein: CASSVREGSTDTQYF
CDR3 DNA: TGTGCCAGCAGCGTGAGGGAGGGAAGCACAGATACGCAGTATTTT

J gene: TRBJ2-5
D gene: TRBD2
V gene: TRBV6-5
clone size: NA
CDR3 protein: CASSPTSGRETQYF
CDR3 DNA: TGTGCCAGCAGCCCGACTAGCGGGAGAGAGACCCAGTACTTC

J gene: TRBJ2-2
D gene: TRBD1
V gene: TRBV15
clone size: NA
CDR3 protein: CATRQGVDTGELFF
CDR3 DNA: TGTGCCACCCGACAGGGGGTTGATACCGGGGAGCTGTTTTTT